These 20 T cell receptor beta chains originate from one sample sequenced in a study of T cell responses to AZD1222 COVID-19 vaccine. Some clones are missing from TCRdb's copy, which holds only in-frame ones; the method was immunoSEQ multiplex PCR. The sample carries fewer than 120,000 clones, about 88% recorded once. The material sequenced was peripheral blood, taken on day 0 of AZD1222 vaccination. All receptors come from an adult in good health.

The chain carries TRBV3-1 (or the pseudogene TRBV3-2) and TRBJ1-6; TRBD1 agrees at 8 bases. The germline V gene has CDR1 LGHDT and CDR2 YNNKEL (reference sequence). J was trimmed by 7 bases and V by 3 bases; bases with no gene match: 2. CDR3 length: 14 amino acids. The CDR3 bases are TGTGCCAGCAGCCAGACAGGGGAAAATTCACCCCTCCACTTT. This sequence encodes CASSQTGENSPLHF.

J is TRBJ1-2 and V is TRBV5-4, with a tentative D call TRBD1 (6 bases). This CDR3 contains 16 residues. V lost 0 bases and J 4 bases, leaving 16 bases between the germline ends. The V gene's germline CDR1 is SGHNT and CDR2 YYREEE (reference sequence). The CDR3 nucleotides are TGTGCCAGCAGCTTGGGATTACAGGGAGCGGTCTATGGCTACACCTTC. Its translation: CASSLGLQGAVYGYTF.

This clone occurred once. This chain links TRBV6-5 with TRBJ2-3; tentatively, D is TRBD2 (5 bases). The CDR3 is 15 residues long. The V and J ends lost 4 bases and 0 bases respectively, with 11 bases between them. In germline, CDR1 is MNHEY, CDR2 SVGAGI. The CDR3 loop reads CASSSRRGSTDTQYF. The CDR3, as DNA: TGTGCCAGCAGTTCCCGGCGCGGGAGCACAGATACGCAGTATTTT.

This clone was seen only once. The chain combines TRBV3-1 (or the pseudogene TRBV3-2) with TRBJ1-3; D not certain. Trimming removed 6 bases from V and 0 bases from J, with 6 bases in between. The CDR3 consists of 13 residues. Germline values: CDR1 LGHDT, CDR2 YNNKEL (reference sequence). CDR3 sequence (DNA): TGTGCCAGCAGACCAATCTCTGGAAACACCATATATTTT. Encoded protein: CASRPISGNTIYF.

The chain recombines TRBV6-2 or TRBV6-3 with TRBJ1-1; D may be TRBD1 (5 bases). The germline V and J ends were trimmed by 3 bases and 2 bases, with 10 bases remaining between them. Germline CDR1 MNHEY, CDR2 SVGEGT. The CDR3 sequence is 14 residues long. This CDR3 reads CASSYWTPNTEAFF. The CDR3 nucleotides read TGTGCCAGCAGTTATTGGACACCCAACACTGAAGCTTTCTTT.

V and J are TRBV6-5 and TRBJ2-3; possible D gene TRBD2, 6 bases. This CDR3 is 14 amino acids long. Germline values: CDR1 MNHEY, CDR2 SVGAGI. V was trimmed by 3 bases and J by 4 bases, leaving 11 bases between them. CDR3 region: CASSYGLASDTQYF. The CDR3 nucleotides read TGTGCCAGCAGTTATGGGCTAGCGTCAGATACGCAGTATTTT.

CDR3 DNA: TGTGCCAGCGGGGATTTGAACACTGAAGCTTTCTTT. This codes for CASGDLNTEAFF. V gene TRBV3-1 (or the pseudogene TRBV3-2) combines with J gene TRBJ1-1, with unresolved D. CDR3 length equals 12 residues. Germline values: CDR1 LGHDT, CDR2 YNNKEL (reference sequence). Trimming left V 8 bases short and J 0 bases short, with 7 bases between.

The rearrangement joins TRBV19 to TRBJ1-5, with D perhaps matching TRBD1 (5 bases). The V gene's germline CDR1 is LNHDA and CDR2 SQIVND (reference sequence). The ends were cut back, 4 bases at V and 0 bases at J, with 13 bases in the middle. The CDR3 loop spans 16 amino acids. The CDR3: CASSTYRTDSNQPQHF. The CDR3 DNA sequence: TGTGCCAGTAGTACCTACAGGACTGATAGCAATCAGCCCCAGCATTTT. Full variable domain (missing parts from reference TRBV19 and TRBJ1-5): DGGITQSPKYLFRKEGQNVTLSCEQNLNHDAMYWYRQDPGQGLRLIYYSQIVNDFQKGDIAEGYSVSREKKESFPLTVTSAQKNPTAFYLCASSTYRTDSNQPQHFGDGTRLSIL.

The chain employs TRBV5-6 and TRBJ2-7, with a tentative D call TRBD2 (6 bases). Germline values: CDR1 SGHDT, CDR2 YYEEEE. This CDR3 is built from 18 residues. V lost 0 bases and J 1 base, leaving 20 bases between the germline ends. The CDR3 sequence is CASSLEDQGEGRSYEQYF. DNA of the CDR3: TGTGCCAGCAGCTTGGAAGACCAGGGTGAGGGGAGGTCCTACGAGCAGTACTTC.

This clone appeared a single time. The chain carries TRBV4-1 and TRBJ2-3; D is ambiguous. V dropped 5 bases and J dropped 3 bases, with 6 bases sitting between them. Looked up from germline, CDR1 is MGHRA and CDR2 is YSYEKL. This CDR3 is built from 12 residues. CDR3 nucleotides: TGCGCCAGCAGCGGATCAACAGATACGCAGTATTTT. Translation: CASSGSTDTQYF.

J is TRBJ1-4 and V is TRBV2; the match to TRBD1 covers 7 bases. V gave up 4 bases and J gave up 5 bases; unmatched junction bases: 13. The germline V gene encodes CDR1 SNHLY and CDR2 FYNNEI. There are 17 residues in the CDR3. The CDR3 loop reads CASSAAGTADWNEKLFF. In DNA, the CDR3 is TGTGCCAGCAGTGCCGCCGGGACAGCAGACTGGAATGAAAAACTGTTTTTT.

The V call is TRBV18, the J call TRBJ1-1; 8 positions agree with TRBD1. The CDR3 extends over 14 amino acids. Germline lookup yields CDR1 KGHSH and CDR2 LQKENI. V shed 4 bases and J 7 bases; nucleotides not matched to a gene: 8. The CDR3 sequence is CASSLDRAVREAFF. The CDR3 DNA sequence: TGTGCCAGCTCACTGGACAGGGCGGTCCGTGAAGCTTTCTTT.

The chain couples TRBV3-1 (or the pseudogene TRBV3-2) to TRBJ2-7; 13 bases align to TRBD2. The V gene's germline CDR1 is LGHDT and CDR2 YNNKEL (reference sequence). The V and J ends lost 4 bases and 0 bases, in that order; junction bases with no gene match: 6. The CDR3 has 17 residues. CDR3 bases: TGTGCCAGCAGCCCGGGACTAGCGGGGTACTACTCCTACGAGCAGTACTTC. Translated: CASSPGLAGYYSYEQYF.

The rearrangement links TRBV30 to TRBJ2-7; 11 bases line up with TRBD2. V was pared by 5 bases and J by 6 bases, with 6 bases of the junction left unmatched. In germline, CDR1 is GTSNPN, CDR2 SVGIG (reference sequence). The CDR3 spans 13 residues. The DNA of the CDR3 is TGTGCCTGGGGGACTAGCGGAAACTCCGAGCAGTACTTC. It is translated as CAWGTSGNSEQYF.

This clone was observed a handful of times. The J gene is TRBJ1-1, the V gene TRBV12-3 or TRBV12-4; D gene ambiguous. V lost 6 bases to trimming and J lost 6 bases, with 8 bases between them. The CDR3 spans 11 residues. CDR3 sequence: CASRRRPEAFF. The CDR3 DNA reads as TGTGCCAGCAGGCGGCGGCCTGAAGCTTTCTTT.

This chain uses TRBV5-1 with TRBJ1-1; 8 bases are a match to TRBD1. The CDR3 covers 14 residues. Germline-derived CDR1 and CDR2 are SGHRS and YFSETQ. The V and J ends lost 4 bases and 8 bases, in that order; junction bases with no gene match: 10. The CDR3 region is CASSRQGQAVEAFF. The DNA for the CDR3 is TGCGCCAGCAGCAGGCAGGGACAGGCCGTGGAAGCTTTCTTT.

The gene calls are TRBV5-1 and TRBJ1-1; tentatively, D is TRBD1 (5 bases). The germline V gene has CDR1 SGHRS and CDR2 YFSETQ. The V end was cut by 1 base, the J end by 0 bases, with 7 bases between. The CDR3 is made up of 14 amino acids. The CDR3, as DNA: TGCGCCAGCAGCTTGCTGGGGCTGAACACTGAAGCTTTCTTT. Its protein product is CASSLLGLNTEAFF.

The chain combines TRBV5-1 with TRBJ1-5; D may be TRBD1 (6 bases). V shed 0 bases and J shed 0 bases, with 10 bases lying between them. Germline V gives CDR1 SGHRS, CDR2 YFSETQ. The CDR3 consists of 16 residues. The CDR3 loop reads CASSLDGQNSNQPQHF. DNA of the CDR3: TGCGCCAGCAGCTTGGATGGACAGAATAGCAATCAGCCCCAGCATTTT.

The rearrangement links TRBV30 to TRBJ1-5; weak D call: TRBD1 (6 bases). Germline CDR1 is GTSNPN and CDR2 is SVGIG (reference sequence). V lost 1 base, J lost 0 bases, and 10 bases lay in between. The CDR3 has 15 amino acids. CDR3 DNA: TGTGCCTGGAGTGAACAGGGTTTTAGCAATCAGCCCCAGCATTTT. It translates to CAWSEQGFSNQPQHF.

The J gene is TRBJ1-4, the V gene TRBV7-9; no clear D. CDR3 length: 14 amino acids. The V end was cut by 4 bases, the J end by 7 bases, with 13 bases between. Germline V gene data show CDR1 as SEHNR and CDR2 as FQNEAQ (reference sequence). The CDR3 reads CASSYSAPSEKLFF. CDR3 nucleotides: TGTGCCAGCAGCTACAGTGCCCCCAGTGAAAAACTGTTTTTT.